This TCR beta chain came from a study of CD8+ T cells in alopecia areata. Study-wide context: Twice a day, 5 to 10 mg of oral tofacitinib was administered to treated patients. For 6 to 18 months, tofacitinib was taken, and 6 months off drug followed.

The germline V gene encodes CDR1 SEHNR and CDR2 FQNEAQ (reference sequence). This CDR3 has 14 amino acids. The germline V and J ends were trimmed by 5 bases and 7 bases, with 17 bases remaining between them. Noted treatment: oral pan-JAK inhibitor, 5-10 mg twice daily. Extracted from the samples, RNA was reverse transcribed into cDNA to serve as the sequencing template. Measured with immunoSEQ multiplex PCR; TCRdb has only the in-frame clones, and not every one. The data contain about 140,000 clones, around 83% of them seen just once; the ten biggest clones take up around 14%. The clonotype originates from a human donor with alopecia areata. Sequencing was performed on CD8+ T cells sorted from blood, taken at week 4, from a patient treated with tofacitinib. The chain joins TRBV7-9 to TRBJ2-5, with D possibly matching TRBD1 (5 bases). CDR3 coding DNA: TGTGCCAGCAGCCTGGGGCGCGCCAATGGGACCCAGTACTTC. The encoded protein is CASSLGRANGTQYF.